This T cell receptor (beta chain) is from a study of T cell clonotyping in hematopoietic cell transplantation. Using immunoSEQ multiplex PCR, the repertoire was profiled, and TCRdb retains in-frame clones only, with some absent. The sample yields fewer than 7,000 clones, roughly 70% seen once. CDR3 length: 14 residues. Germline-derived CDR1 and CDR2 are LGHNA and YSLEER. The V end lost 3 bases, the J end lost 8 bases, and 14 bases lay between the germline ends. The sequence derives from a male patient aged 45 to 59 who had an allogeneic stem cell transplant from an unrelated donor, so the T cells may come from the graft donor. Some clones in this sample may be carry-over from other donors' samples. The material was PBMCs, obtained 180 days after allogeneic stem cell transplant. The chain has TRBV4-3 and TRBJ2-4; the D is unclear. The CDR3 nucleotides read TGCGCCAGCAGCCACACAGACCGGGCGTACATTCAGTACTTC. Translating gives CASSHTDRAYIQYF.